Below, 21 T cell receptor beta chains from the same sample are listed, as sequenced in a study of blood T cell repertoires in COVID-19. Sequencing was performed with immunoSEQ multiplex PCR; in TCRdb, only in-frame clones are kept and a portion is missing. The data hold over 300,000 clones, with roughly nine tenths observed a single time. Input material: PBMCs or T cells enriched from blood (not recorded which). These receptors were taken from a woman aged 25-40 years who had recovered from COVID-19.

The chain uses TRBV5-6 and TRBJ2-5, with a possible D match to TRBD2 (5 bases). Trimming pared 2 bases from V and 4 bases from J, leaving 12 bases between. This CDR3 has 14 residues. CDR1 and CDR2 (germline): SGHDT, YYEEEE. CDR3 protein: CASSFSASAETQYF. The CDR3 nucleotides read TGTGCCAGCAGCTTTAGCGCTTCGGCAGAGACCCAGTACTTC. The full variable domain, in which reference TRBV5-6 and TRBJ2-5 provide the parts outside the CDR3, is DAGVTQSPTHLIKTRGQQVTLRCSPKSGHDTVSWYQQALGQGPQFIFQYYEEEERQRGNFPDRFSGHQFPNYSSELNVNALLLGDSALYLCASSFSASAETQYFGPGTRLLVL.

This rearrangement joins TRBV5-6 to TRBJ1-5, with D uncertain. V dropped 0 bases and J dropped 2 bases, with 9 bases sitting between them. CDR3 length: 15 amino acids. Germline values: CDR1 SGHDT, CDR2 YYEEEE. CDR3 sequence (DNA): TGTGCCAGCAGCTTGGCCGGGGTCGGCAATCAGCCCCAGCATTTT. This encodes CASSLAGVGNQPQHF.

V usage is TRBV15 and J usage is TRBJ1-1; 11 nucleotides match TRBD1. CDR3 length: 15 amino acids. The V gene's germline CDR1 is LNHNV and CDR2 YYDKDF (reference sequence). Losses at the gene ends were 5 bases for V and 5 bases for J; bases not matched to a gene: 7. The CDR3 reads CATSDGQGAGTEAFF. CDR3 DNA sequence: TGTGCCACCAGCGACGGACAGGGGGCGGGTACTGAAGCTTTCTTT.

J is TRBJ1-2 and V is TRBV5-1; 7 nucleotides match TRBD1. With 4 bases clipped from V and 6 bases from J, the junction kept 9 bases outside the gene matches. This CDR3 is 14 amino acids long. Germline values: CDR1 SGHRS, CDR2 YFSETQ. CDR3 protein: CASSLPGGEDGYTF. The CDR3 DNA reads TGCGCCAGCAGCCTTCCAGGGGGAGAGGATGGCTACACCTTC.

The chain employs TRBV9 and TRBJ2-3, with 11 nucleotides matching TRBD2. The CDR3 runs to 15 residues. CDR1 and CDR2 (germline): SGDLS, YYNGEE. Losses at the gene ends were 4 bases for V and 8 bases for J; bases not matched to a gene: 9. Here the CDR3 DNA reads TGTGCCAGCAGCTCTAGCGGGGGGACCCCGGGTACGCAGTATTTT. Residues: CASSSSGGTPGTQYF.

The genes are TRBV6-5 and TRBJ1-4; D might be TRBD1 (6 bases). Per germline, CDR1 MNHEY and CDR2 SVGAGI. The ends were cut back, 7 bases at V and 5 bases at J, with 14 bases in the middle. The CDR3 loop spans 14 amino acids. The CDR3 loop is CASKQGPGNEKLFF. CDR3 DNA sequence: TGTGCCAGCAAACAGGGACCGGGAAATGAAAAACTGTTTTTT.

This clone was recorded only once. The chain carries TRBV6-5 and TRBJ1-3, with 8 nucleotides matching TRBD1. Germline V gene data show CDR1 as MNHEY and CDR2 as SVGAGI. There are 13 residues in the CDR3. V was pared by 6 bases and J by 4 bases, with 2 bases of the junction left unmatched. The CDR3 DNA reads TGTGCCAGCAGGCGGGACAGGGGAAACACCATATATTTT. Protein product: CASRRDRGNTIYF.

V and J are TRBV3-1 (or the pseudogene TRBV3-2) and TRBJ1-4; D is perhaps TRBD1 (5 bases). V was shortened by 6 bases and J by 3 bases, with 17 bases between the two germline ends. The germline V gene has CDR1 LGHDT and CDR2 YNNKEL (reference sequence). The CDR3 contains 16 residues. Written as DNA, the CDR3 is TGTGCCAGCAGTCCAACCGACGGGGGGGCTAATGAAAAACTGTTTTTT. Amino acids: CASSPTDGGANEKLFF.

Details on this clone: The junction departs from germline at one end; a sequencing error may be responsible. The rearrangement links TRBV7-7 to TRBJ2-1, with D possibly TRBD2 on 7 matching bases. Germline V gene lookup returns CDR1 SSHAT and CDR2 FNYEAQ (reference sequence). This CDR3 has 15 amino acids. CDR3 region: CASSLVGGRDNEQFF. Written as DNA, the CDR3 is TGTGCTAGCAGCTTAGTCGGGGGGCGCGACAATGAGCAGTTCTTC.

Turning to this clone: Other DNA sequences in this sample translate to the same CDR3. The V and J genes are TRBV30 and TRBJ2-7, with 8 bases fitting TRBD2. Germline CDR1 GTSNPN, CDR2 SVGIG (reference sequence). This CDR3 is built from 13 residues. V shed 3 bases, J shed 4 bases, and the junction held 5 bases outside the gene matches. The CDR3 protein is CAWSPGGSYEQYF. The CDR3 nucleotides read TGTGCCTGGAGCCCGGGGGGGTCTTACGAGCAGTACTTC.

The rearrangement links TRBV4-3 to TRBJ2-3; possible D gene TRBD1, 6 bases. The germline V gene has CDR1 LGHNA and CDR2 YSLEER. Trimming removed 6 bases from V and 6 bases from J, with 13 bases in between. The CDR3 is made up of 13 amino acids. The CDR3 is CASSPLRGDTQYF. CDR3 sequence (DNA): TGCGCCAGCAGTCCTCTGAGGGGGGATACGCAGTATTTT.

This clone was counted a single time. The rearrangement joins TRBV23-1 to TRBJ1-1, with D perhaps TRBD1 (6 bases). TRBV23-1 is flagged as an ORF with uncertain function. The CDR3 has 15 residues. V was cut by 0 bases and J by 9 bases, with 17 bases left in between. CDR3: CASSQSNRDNPQAFF. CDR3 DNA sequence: TGCGCCAGCAGTCAATCTAACAGGGATAATCCGCAAGCTTTCTTT.

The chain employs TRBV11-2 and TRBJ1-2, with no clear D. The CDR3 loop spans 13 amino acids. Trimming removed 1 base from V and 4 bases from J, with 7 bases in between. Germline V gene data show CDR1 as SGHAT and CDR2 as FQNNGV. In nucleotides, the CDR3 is TGTGCCAGCAGCTTAGGGCAGGCCTATGGCTACACCTTC. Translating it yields CASSLGQAYGYTF.

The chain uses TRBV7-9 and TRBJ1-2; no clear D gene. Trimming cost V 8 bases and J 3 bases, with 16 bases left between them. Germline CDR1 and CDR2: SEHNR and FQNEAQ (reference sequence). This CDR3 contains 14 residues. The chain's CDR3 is CASARDGADYGYTF. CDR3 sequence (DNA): TGTGCCAGCGCGAGAGACGGCGCGGACTATGGCTACACCTTC. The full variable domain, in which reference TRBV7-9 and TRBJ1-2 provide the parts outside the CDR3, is DTGVSQNPRHKITKRGQNVTFRCDPISEHNRLYWYRQTLGQGPEFLTYFQNEAQLEKSRLLSDRFSAERPKGSFSTLEIQRTEQGDSAMYLCASARDGADYGYTFGSGTRLTVV.

CDR3 nucleotides: TGCGCCAGCAGCTGGTCGGGACAGGGCAATCAGCCCCAGCATTTT. Translating it yields CASSWSGQGNQPQHF. The rearrangement uses TRBV5-1 and TRBJ1-5; 8 bases match TRBD1. CDR1 is SGHRS and CDR2 is YFSETQ in the germline V gene. With 3 bases clipped from V and 2 bases from J, the junction kept 4 bases outside the gene matches. This CDR3 has 15 residues.

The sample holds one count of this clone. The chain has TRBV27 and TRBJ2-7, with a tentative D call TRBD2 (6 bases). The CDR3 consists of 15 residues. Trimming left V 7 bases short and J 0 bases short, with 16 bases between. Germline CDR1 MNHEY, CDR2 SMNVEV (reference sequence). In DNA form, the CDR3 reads TGTGCCAGCACCTTAAGGCGGGGCGCCTCCTACGAGCAGTACTTC. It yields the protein CASTLRRGASYEQYF.

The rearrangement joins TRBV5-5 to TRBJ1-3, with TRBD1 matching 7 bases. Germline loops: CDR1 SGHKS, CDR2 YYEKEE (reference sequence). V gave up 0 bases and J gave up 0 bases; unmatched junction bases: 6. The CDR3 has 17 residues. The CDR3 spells CASSLGGTASSGNTIYF. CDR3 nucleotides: TGTGCCAGCAGCTTGGGGGGGACAGCAAGCTCTGGAAACACCATATATTTT.

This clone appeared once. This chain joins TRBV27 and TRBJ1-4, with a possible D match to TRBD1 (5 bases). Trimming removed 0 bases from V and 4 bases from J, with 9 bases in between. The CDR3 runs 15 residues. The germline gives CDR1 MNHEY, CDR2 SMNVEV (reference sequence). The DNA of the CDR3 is TGTGCCAGCAGTTTATCTTCCAGGGATAATGAAAAACTGTTTTTT. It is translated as CASSLSSRDNEKLFF.

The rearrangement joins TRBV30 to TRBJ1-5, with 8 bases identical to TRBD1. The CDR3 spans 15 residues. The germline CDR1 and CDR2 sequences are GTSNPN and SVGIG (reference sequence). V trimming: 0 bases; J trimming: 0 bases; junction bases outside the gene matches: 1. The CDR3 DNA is TGTGCCTGGAGTGTTCAGGGGGCTAGCAATCAGCCCCAGCATTTT. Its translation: CAWSVQGASNQPQHF.

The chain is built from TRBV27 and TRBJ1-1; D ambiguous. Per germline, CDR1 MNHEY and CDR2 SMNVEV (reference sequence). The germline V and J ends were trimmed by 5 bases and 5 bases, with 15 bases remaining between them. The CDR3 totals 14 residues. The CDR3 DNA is TGTGCCAGCAGTATGAGGGAGGCTCGTACTGAAGCTTTCTTT. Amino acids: CASSMREARTEAFF.

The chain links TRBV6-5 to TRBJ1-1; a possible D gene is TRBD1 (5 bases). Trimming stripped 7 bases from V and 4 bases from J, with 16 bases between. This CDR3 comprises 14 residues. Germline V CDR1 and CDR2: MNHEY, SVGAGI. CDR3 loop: CASNGGTSGTEAFF. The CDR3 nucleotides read TGTGCCAGCAATGGGGGGACGTCGGGCACTGAAGCTTTCTTT.